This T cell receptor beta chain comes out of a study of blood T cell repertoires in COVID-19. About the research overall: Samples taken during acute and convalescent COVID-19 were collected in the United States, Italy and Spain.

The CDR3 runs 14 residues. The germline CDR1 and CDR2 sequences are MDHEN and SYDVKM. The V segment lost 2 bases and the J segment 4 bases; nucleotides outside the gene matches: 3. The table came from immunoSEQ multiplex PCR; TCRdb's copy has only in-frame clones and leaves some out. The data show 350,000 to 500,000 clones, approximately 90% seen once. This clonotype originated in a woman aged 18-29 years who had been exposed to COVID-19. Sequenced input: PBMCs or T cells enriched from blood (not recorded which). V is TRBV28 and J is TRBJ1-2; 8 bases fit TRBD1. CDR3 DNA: TGTGCCAGCAGTTTACGGGGGACAGGCTATGGCTACACCTTC. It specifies CASSLRGTGYGYTF.